What follows is one TCR beta chain and its context. The record originates from a study of blood T cell repertoires in COVID-19. Study overall: The United States, Italy and Spain provided the acute and convalescent COVID-19 samples. The cDNA or gDNA used as material had been derived from T cells, B-cell-depleted T cells, or PBMCs.

Trimming at V came to 4 bases and at J to 1 base, leaving 12 bases not matched to a gene. The length of the CDR3 is 18 residues. The germline CDR1 and CDR2 sequences are SGHNT and YYREEE (reference sequence). TCRdb keeps only in-frame clones here, not all; method: immunoSEQ multiplex PCR. Of 140,000 or so clones in the sample, more than 75% were seen once. The sequence derives from a human donor in a cohort sampled during active COVID-19. V and J are TRBV5-4 and TRBJ2-3, with 10 bases lining up with TRBD1. The specimen sequenced was peripheral blood. The CDR3 here is CASSPRRGQGGRTDTQYF. In DNA, the CDR3 is TGTGCCAGCAGCCCCCGTCGAGGACAGGGGGGTCGCACAGATACGCAGTATTTT.